Listed here are 19 T cell receptor beta chains from one sample, sequenced in a study of cytomegalovirus exposure and HLA in healthy donors (TCRdb year 2017). The library came from the immunoSEQ multiplex PCR assay. For the multiplex PCR, a mixture combining 60 forward primers for TCR Vbeta segments and 13 reverse primers for TCR Jbeta segments was used. Held by TCRdb, this immuneACCESS table contains in-frame sequences only and omits some clones. Under half of the omission traces to an unresolved V gene where checked; the cause of the rest is unknown. Across this sample there are tens of thousands of clones, with 70% to 80% seen only once. The ten largest make up approximately 15% of the sample. The sequenced material came from PBMCs. Every receptor here comes from a woman aged 40-49 years in good health and CMV-seropositive.

The V gene is TRBV10-1, the J gene TRBJ2-1; 9 bases match TRBD1. The CDR3 sequence is 15 residues long. V gave up 6 bases and J gave up 9 bases; unmatched junction bases: 12. Per germline, CDR1 WNHNN and CDR2 SYGVQD (reference sequence). The CDR3 region has the DNA TGCGCCAGCAGCAACAATCCGGGACAGGGTCGTGAGCAGTTCTTC. Translation: CASSNNPGQGREQFF.

CDR3 amino acids: CASSPKLRVSSSYEQYF. CDR3 nucleotides: TGTGCCAGCAGTCCCAAACTCAGGGTATCTTCCTCCTACGAGCAGTACTTC. The J gene is TRBJ2-7, the V gene TRBV27, with a possible D match to TRBD1 (5 bases). Trimming shortened V by 5 bases and J by 0 bases, and 20 bases separated the two germline ends. Germline CDR1 is MNHEY and CDR2 is SMNVEV (reference sequence). This CDR3 is 17 amino acids long.

This clone appeared a single time. V usage is TRBV30 and J usage is TRBJ1-2, with TRBD1 identical over 7 bases. CDR1 is GTSNPN, CDR2 SVGIG, per germline (reference sequence). The J segment lost 0 bases and the V segment lost 2 bases, leaving 6 bases of the junction unmatched. The CDR3 totals 15 residues. This chain's CDR3 is CAWSRDSSSNYGYTF. The CDR3 DNA reads as TGTGCCTGGAGTCGGGACAGCAGTTCTAACTATGGCTACACCTTC.

The chain uses TRBV5-1 and TRBJ2-2, with no clear D. This CDR3 is built from 14 residues. Germline CDR1 SGHRS, CDR2 YFSETQ. V lost 8 bases and J lost 0, with 11 bases in between. For the CDR3, the DNA is TGCGCCAGTACCGTTCAGTCGAACACCGGGGAGCTGTTTTTT. Protein: CASTVQSNTGELFF.

This clone showed up just a few times. This chain links TRBV9 with TRBJ2-7; a weak D match, TRBD1 (6 bases). Looked up from germline, CDR1 is SGDLS and CDR2 is YYNGEE. The CDR3 is 15 residues long. V was pared by 4 bases and J by 3 bases, with 17 bases between. The CDR3 loop reads CASSTTGQSYYEQYF. CDR3 nucleotide sequence: TGTGCCAGCAGCACAACAGGACAGTCTTACTACGAGCAGTACTTC. Full variable domain (rest looked up from reference TRBV9 and TRBJ2-7): DSGVTQTPKHLITATGQRVTLRCSPRSGDLSVYWYQQSLDQGLQFLIQYYNGEERAKGNILERFSAQQFPDLHSELNLSSLELGDSALYFCASSTTGQSYYEQYFGPGTRLTVT.

The V call is TRBV19, the J call TRBJ2-2; perhaps TRBD1 as D (5 bases). Germline V gives CDR1 LNHDA, CDR2 SQIVND (reference sequence). Trimming removed 4 bases at V and 0 bases at J, with 9 bases between. The CDR3 covers 15 residues. CDR3 nucleotides: TGTGCCAGTAGTACTCAGGGCTCGAACACCGGGGAGCTGTTTTTT. Encoded protein: CASSTQGSNTGELFF.

The chain recombines TRBV10-3 with TRBJ2-1; TRBD2 aligns across 12 bases. This CDR3 comprises 16 residues. V dropped 5 bases and J dropped 6; count of bases not matched to a gene: 8. CDR1 is ENHRY, CDR2 SYGVKD, per germline. DNA of the CDR3: TGTGCCATCAGTCCCCCAGGACTAGCGGGAACCAATGAGCAGTTCTTC. Translated: CAISPPGLAGTNEQFF.

The J gene is TRBJ2-1, the V gene TRBV30; 7 nucleotides line up with TRBD2. Germline CDR1 reads GTSNPN; CDR2 reads SVGIG (reference sequence). The CDR3 spans 11 residues. The ends lost 7 bases at V and 8 bases at J; junction bases unmatched: 5. This CDR3 is CASRGGDEQFF. In DNA, the CDR3 is TGTGCCTCGAGGGGAGGGGATGAGCAGTTCTTC.

The chain combines TRBV27 with TRBJ2-1, with TRBD2 matching 13 bases. The germline gives CDR1 MNHEY, CDR2 SMNVEV (reference sequence). The CDR3 has 14 residues. The V and J ends lost 6 bases and 8 bases, in that order; junction bases with no gene match: 4. The CDR3 DNA reads TGTGCCAGCAGGGGACTAGCGGGATTATATGAGCAGTTCTTC. This encodes CASRGLAGLYEQFF.

CDR3 coding DNA: TGCGCCAGCAGCCAGGGGATGGGACAGGGGGCGGAAAAACTGTTTTTT. Amino acids: CASSQGMGQGAEKLFF. This rearrangement joins TRBV4-3 to TRBJ1-4, with 12 positions matching TRBD1. V trimming: 3 bases; J trimming: 8 bases; junction bases outside the gene matches: 7. Per germline, CDR1 LGHNA and CDR2 YSLEER. The CDR3 has 16 residues.

This clone has more than one count but fewer than ten. The chain has TRBV7-9 and TRBJ1-2; 7 nucleotides align to TRBD1. Germline V CDR1 and CDR2: SEHNR, FQNEAQ (reference sequence). The CDR3 contains 15 residues. The V and J ends lost 1 base and 7 bases, in that order; junction bases with no gene match: 9. The CDR3 region has the DNA TGTGCCAGCAGCTTAGTAGGGGGCGGTAGTGGTGGCTACACCTTC. The encoded protein is CASSLVGGGSGGYTF.

The J gene is TRBJ2-7, the V gene TRBV5-4; weak D call: TRBD2 (5 bases). V lost 3 bases to trimming and J lost 4 bases, with 8 bases between them. This CDR3 has 12 amino acids. From germline, CDR1 is SGHNT and CDR2 YYREEE (reference sequence). CDR3 residues: CASSSGGYEQYF. DNA for the CDR3: TGTGCCAGCAGCTCTGGAGGTTACGAGCAGTACTTC.

The genes are TRBV7-8 and TRBJ1-2; D is ambiguous. Trimming took off 5 bases at V and 3 bases at J, with 10 bases between the two ends. The CDR3 contains 13 residues. Germline loops: CDR1 SGHVS, CDR2 FQNEAQ. CDR3 residues: CASSPSGYYGYTF. The CDR3 DNA is TGTGCCAGCAGCCCGTCCGGTTACTATGGCTACACCTTC.

V gene TRBV7-9 combines with J gene TRBJ1-1, with 7 positions matching TRBD1. From germline, CDR1 is SEHNR and CDR2 FQNEAQ (reference sequence). CDR3 length: 14 residues. Trimming took 1 base from V and 2 from J; bases not matched to a gene: 1. CDR3 sequence reads: CASSLGTGNTEAFF. The CDR3 coding sequence is TGTGCCAGCAGCTTAGGGACAGGAAACACTGAAGCTTTCTTT.

V usage is TRBV2 and J usage is TRBJ1-2; tentatively, D is TRBD1 (6 bases). Trimming took off 4 bases at V and 1 base at J, with 7 bases between the two ends. The CDR3 spans 13 residues. Per germline, CDR1 SNHLY and CDR2 FYNNEI. The CDR3 nucleotides read TGTGCCAGCAGTGGAGGGGGTAACTATGGCTACACCTTC. This sequence encodes CASSGGGNYGYTF.

The rearrangement links TRBV7-6 to TRBJ1-2; 9 nucleotides line up with TRBD1. The V gene's germline CDR1 is SGHVS and CDR2 FNYEAQ. The V gene end was trimmed by 3 bases and the J gene end by 5 bases; junction bases not matched to a gene: 1. There are 13 residues in the CDR3. The CDR3 nucleotides are TGTGCCAGCAGCTTGGGGACAGGGTATGGCTACACCTTC. Translation gives CASSLGTGYGYTF. The variable domain in full, completed from reference TRBV7-6 and TRBJ1-2, reads GAGVSQSPRYKVTKRGQDVALRCDPISGHVSLYWYRQALGQGPEFLTYFNYEAQQDKSGLPNDRFSAERPEGSISTLTIQRTEQRDSAMYRCASSLGTGYGYTFGSGTRLTVV.

CDR3 sequence (DNA): TGCGCCAGCAGCGTAGCAGTCAATTTTAACTATGGCTACACCTTC. Its translation is CASSVAVNFNYGYTF. The J gene is TRBJ1-2, the V gene TRBV5-1; D remains unclear. CDR1 is SGHRS and CDR2 is YFSETQ in the germline V gene. The V end was cut by 4 bases, the J end by 1 base, with 14 bases between. The CDR3 loop spans 15 amino acids. The full variable domain, its missing parts supplied by reference TRBV5-1 and TRBJ1-2, is KAGVTQTPRYLIKTRGQQVTLSCSPISGHRSVSWYQQTPGQGLQFLFEYFSETQRNKGNFPGRFSGRQFSNSRSEMNVSTLELGDSALYLCASSVAVNFNYGYTFGSGTRLTVV.

This sequence joins TRBV7-6 and TRBJ1-1; weak D call: TRBD1 (6 bases). V shed 5 bases and J shed 5 bases, with 15 bases lying between them. Germline V gene data show CDR1 as SGHVS and CDR2 as FNYEAQ. This CDR3 region has 14 residues. DNA of the CDR3: TGTGCCAGCAGCCCGGGCAGGGGCGAGACTGAAGCTTTCTTT. Its translation is CASSPGRGETEAFF.

This clone occurred once. V is TRBV19 and J is TRBJ1-6; maybe TRBD1 (5 bases). Trimming left V 7 bases short and J 4 bases short, with 14 bases between. Germline CDR1 LNHDA, CDR2 SQIVND (reference sequence). The CDR3 has 15 residues. Written as DNA, the CDR3 is TGTGCCAGTACGAAAGGGGTCGGATATAATTCACCCCTCCACTTT. The encoded protein is CASTKGVGYNSPLHF.